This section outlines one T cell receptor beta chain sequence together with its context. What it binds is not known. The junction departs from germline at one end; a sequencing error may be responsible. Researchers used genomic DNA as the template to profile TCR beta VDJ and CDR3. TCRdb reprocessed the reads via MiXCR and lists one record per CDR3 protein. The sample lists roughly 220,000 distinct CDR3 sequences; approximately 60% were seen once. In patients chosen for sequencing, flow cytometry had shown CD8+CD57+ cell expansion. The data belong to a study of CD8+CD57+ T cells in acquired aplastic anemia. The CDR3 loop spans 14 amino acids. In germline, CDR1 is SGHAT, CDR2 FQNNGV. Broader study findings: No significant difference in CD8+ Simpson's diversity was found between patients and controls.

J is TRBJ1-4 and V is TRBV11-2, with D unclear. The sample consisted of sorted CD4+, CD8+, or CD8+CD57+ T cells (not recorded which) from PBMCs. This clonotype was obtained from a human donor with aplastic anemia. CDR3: CASSPPGGNGKLFF. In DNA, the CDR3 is TGTGCCAGCAGCCCCCCAGGCGGAAATGGAAAACTGTTTTTT.